What follows is one T cell receptor (beta chain) and its context. Its antigen specificity is not known. Base qualities are not recorded, but no much larger clone differs from it by a single base. The data stem from a study of technical replicates of blood from a few donors (TCRdb year 2017). The library was made by the immunoSEQ multiplex PCR assay. TCRdb re-hosts the immuneACCESS table, in-frame sequences only. Its copies lack some clones; in the studies checked, an unresolved V gene accounts for under half of them, and the cause for the rest is not known. This sample gives some 87,000 clones in total; roughly 96% of them show up just once. The ten largest account for roughly 0.33% of the sample. The TCR originated in a human donor in good health. Material for sequencing was T cells isolated from PBMCs.

The DNA sequence is given as TGCGCCAGCAGCGCTAGACAGGGCTTCTCCTACGAGCAGTACTTC. This is translated as CASSARQGFSYEQYF. In this chain, TRBV5-1 is recombined with TRBJ2-7; TRBD1 aligns with 7 central bases. Clipping removes 4 bases from V and 0 bases from J, with 7 as the unmatched junction base count. The CDR3 goes from the cysteine to the phenylalanine over 15 residues. This entry keeps only the CDR3 DNA: 45 bases, framed from base 1. The germline V gene gives CDR1 as SGHRS and CDR2 as YFSETQ. Extended through the reference TRBV5-1 and TRBJ2-7 proteins, this CDR3 yields the full variable domain: KAGVTQTPRYLIKTRGQQVTLSCSPISGHRSVSWYQQTPGQGLQFLFEYFSETQRNKGNFPGRFSGRQFSNSRSEMNVSTLELGDSALYLCASSARQGFSYEQYFGPGTRLTVT.